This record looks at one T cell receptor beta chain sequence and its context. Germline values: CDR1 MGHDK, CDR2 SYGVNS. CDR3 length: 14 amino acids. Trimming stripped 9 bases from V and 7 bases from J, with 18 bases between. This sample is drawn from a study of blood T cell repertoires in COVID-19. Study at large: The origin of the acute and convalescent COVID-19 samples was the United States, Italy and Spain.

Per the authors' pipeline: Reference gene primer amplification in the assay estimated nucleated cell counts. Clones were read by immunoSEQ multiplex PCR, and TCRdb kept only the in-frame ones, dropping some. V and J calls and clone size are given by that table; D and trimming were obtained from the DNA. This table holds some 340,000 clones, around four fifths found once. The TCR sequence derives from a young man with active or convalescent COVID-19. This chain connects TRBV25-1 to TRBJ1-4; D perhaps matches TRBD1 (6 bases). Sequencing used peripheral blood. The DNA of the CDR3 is TGTGCCAGTCACAGCAGGGGCGAGGCTGAAAAACTGTTTTTT. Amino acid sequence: CASHSRGEAEKLFF.